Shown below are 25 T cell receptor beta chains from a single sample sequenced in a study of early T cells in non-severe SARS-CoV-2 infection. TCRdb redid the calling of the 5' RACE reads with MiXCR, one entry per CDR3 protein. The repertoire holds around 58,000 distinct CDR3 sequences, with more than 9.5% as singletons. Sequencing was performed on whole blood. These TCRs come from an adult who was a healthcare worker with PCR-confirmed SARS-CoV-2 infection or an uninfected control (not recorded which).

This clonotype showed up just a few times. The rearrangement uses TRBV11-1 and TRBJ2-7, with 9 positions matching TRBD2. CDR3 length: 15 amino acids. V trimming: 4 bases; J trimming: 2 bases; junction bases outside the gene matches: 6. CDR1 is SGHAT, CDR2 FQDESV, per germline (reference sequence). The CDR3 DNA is TGTGCCAGCAGCTACCGAGTAGCGGGAGCCTACGAGCAGTACTTC. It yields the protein CASSYRVAGAYEQYF.

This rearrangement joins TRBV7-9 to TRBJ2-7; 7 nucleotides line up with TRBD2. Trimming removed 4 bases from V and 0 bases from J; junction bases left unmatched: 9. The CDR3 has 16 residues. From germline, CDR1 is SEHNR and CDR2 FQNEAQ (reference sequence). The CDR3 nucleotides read TGTGCCAGCAGCTCATTGGGGGGGGAGCGCTCCTACGAGCAGTACTTC. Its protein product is CASSSLGGERSYEQYF.

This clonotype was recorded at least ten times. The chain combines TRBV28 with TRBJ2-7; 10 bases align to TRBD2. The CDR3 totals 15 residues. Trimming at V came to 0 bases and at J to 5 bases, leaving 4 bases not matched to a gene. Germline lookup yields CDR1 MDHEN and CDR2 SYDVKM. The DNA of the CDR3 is TGTGCCAGCAGTTTATGGAGCGGGAGGGCCGACGAGCAGTACTTC. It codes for CASSLWSGRADEQYF. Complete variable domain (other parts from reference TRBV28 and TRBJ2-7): DVKVTQSSRYLVKRTGEKVFLECVQDMDHENMFWYRQDPGLGLRLIYFSYDVKMKEKGDIPEGYSVSREKKERFSLILESASTNQTSMYLCASSLWSGRADEQYFGPGTRLTVT.

CDR3 coding DNA: TGTGCCAGCAGCCAAGTATCCCGGTGGGGCTACACCTTC. Translation: CASSQVSRWGYTF. The chain joins TRBV14 to TRBJ1-2; no clear D gene. CDR1 SGHDN and CDR2 FVKESK come from the germline V gene. The CDR3 totals 13 residues. V lost 1 base and J lost 8, with 11 bases in between.

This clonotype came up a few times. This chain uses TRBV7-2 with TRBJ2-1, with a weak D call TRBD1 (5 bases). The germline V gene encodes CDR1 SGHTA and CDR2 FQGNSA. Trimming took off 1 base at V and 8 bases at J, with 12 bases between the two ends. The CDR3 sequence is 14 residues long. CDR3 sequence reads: CASSLGAGLDEQFF. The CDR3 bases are TGTGCCAGCAGCTTAGGGGCAGGGCTCGATGAGCAGTTCTTC.

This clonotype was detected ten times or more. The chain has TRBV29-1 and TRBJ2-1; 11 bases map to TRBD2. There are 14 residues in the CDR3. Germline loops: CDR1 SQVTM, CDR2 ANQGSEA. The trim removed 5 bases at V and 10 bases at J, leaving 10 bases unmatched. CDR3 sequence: CSVTSGSGAGEQFF. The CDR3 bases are TGCAGCGTTACTAGCGGGAGTGGGGCCGGAGAGCAGTTCTTC.

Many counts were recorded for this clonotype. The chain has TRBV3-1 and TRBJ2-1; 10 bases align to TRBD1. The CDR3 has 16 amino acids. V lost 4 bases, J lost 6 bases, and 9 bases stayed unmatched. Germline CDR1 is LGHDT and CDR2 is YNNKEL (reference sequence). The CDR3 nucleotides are TGTGCCAGCAGCCCTCACGAGGGACAGGGGTTCAATGAGCAGTTCTTC. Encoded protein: CASSPHEGQGFNEQFF.

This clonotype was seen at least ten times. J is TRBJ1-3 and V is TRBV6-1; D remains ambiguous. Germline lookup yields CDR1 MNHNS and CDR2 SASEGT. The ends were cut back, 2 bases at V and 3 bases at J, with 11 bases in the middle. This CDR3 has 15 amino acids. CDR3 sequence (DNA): TGTGCCAGCAGTGAAAATCGACACCTTGGAAACACCATATATTTT. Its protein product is CASSENRHLGNTIYF.

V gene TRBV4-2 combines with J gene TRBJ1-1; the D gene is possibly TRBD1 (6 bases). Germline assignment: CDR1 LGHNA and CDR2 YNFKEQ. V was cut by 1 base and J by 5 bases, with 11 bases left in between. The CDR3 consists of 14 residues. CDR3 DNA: TGTGCCAGCAGCCAAGGTCCCAGGGGAACTGAAGCTTTCTTT. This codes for CASSQGPRGTEAFF.

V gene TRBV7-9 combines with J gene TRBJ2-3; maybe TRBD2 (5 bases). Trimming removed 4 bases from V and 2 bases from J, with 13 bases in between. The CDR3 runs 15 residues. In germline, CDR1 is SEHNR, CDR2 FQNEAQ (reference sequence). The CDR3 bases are TGTGCCAGCAGCTCCACCAGCGGTTTCACAGATACGCAGTATTTT. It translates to CASSSTSGFTDTQYF.

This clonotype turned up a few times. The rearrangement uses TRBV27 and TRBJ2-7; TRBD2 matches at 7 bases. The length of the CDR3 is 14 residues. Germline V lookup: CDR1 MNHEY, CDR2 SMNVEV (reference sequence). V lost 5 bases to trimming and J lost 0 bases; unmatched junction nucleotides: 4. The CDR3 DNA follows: TGTGCCAGCAGTCAGCGGGGATTCTCCTACGAGCAGTACTTC. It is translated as CASSQRGFSYEQYF.

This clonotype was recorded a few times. The CDR3 sequence: CASSPQEAETYEQYF. For the CDR3, the DNA is TGTGCCAGCTCCCCCCAGGAGGCGGAAACCTACGAGCAGTACTTC. The chain combines TRBV18 with TRBJ2-7, with D possibly being TRBD2 (5 bases). Germline CDR1 reads KGHSH; CDR2 reads LQKENI. The CDR3 sequence is 15 residues long. V lost 6 bases and J lost 2, with 17 bases in between.

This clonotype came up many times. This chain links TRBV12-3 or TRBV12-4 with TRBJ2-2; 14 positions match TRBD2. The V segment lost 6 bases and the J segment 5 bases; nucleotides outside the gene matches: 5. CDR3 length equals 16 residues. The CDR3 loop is CASRSGTSGRTGELFF. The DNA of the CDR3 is TGTGCCAGCAGGTCCGGGACTAGCGGGAGAACCGGGGAGCTGTTTTTT.

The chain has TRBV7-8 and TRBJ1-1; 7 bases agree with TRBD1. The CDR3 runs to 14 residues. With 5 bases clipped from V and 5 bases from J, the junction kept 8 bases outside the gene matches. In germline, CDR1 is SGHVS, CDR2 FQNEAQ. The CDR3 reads CASSPGQLRTEAFF. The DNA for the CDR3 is TGTGCCAGCAGCCCGGGACAGCTGAGGACTGAAGCTTTCTTT.

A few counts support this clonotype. The chain's CDR3 is CASSISLVARAGETQYF. CDR3 coding DNA: TGTGCCAGTAGTATCAGCCTGGTTGCTAGGGCAGGAGAGACCCAGTACTTC. The rearrangement links TRBV19 to TRBJ2-5; D is ambiguous. The CDR3 runs 17 residues. Deletions cut 3 bases from V and 4 bases from J, with 21 bases between. CDR1 and CDR2 from the germline V gene are LNHDA and SQIVND (reference sequence).

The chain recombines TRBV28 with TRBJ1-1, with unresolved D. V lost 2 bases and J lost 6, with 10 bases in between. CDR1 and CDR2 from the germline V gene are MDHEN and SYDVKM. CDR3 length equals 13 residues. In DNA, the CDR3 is TGTGCCAGCAGTTTAATAGGGAGGCCTGAAGCTTTCTTT. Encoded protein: CASSLIGRPEAFF.

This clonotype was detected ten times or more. The CDR3 sequence is CAINSRIGANVLTF. CDR3 DNA: TGTGCCATCAACTCGAGAATAGGGGCCAACGTCCTGACTTTC. The chain joins TRBV10-3 to TRBJ2-6; no clear D. CDR1 and CDR2 from the germline V gene are ENHRY and SYGVKD. The length of the CDR3 is 14 residues. With 7 bases removed from V and 4 bases from J, the gap between germline ends came to 11 bases.

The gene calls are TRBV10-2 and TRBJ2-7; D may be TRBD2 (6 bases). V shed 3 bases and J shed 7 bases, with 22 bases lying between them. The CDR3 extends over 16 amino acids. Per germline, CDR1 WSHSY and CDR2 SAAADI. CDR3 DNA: TGCGCCAGCAGTGACCTCCAGCGGGCCGGCCGGGAAGAGCAGTACTTC. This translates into CASSDLQRAGREEQYF.

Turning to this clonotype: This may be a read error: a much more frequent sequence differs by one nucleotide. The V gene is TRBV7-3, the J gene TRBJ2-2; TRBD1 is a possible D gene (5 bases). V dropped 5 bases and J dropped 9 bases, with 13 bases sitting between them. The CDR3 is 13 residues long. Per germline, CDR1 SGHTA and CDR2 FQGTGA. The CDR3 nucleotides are TGTGCCAGCAGCGCTGACTGGGGCCGGGAGCTGTTTTTT. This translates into CASSADWGRELFF.

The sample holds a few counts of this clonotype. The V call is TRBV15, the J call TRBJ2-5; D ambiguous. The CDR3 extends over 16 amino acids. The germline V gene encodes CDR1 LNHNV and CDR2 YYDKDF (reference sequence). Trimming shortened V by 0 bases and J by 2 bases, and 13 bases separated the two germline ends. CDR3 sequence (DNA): TGTGCCACCAGCAGAGATATCCCTCCCCAACAAGAGACCCAGTACTTC. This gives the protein CATSRDIPPQQETQYF.

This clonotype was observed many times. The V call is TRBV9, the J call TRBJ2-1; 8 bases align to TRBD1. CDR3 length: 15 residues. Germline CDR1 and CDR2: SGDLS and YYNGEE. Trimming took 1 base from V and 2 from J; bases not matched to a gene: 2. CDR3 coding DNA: TGTGCCAGCAGCGTACTGGACAGGGCCTACAATGAGCAGTTCTTC. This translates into CASSVLDRAYNEQFF.

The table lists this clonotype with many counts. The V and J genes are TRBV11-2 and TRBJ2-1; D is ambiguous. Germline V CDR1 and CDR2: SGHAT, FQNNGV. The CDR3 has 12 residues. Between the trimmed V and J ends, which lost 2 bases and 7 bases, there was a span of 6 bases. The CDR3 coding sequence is TGTGCCAGCAGCTTATCTCGAAATGAGCAGTTCTTC. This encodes CASSLSRNEQFF. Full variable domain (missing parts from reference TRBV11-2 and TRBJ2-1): EAGVAQSPRYKIIEKRQSVAFWCNPISGHATLYWYQQILGQGPKLLIQFQNNGVVDDSQLPKDRFSAERLKGVDSTLKIQPAKLEDSAVYLCASSLSRNEQFFGPGTRLTVL.

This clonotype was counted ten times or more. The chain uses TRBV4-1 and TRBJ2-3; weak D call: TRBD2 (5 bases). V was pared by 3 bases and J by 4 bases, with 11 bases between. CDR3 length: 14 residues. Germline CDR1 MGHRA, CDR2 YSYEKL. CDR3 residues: CASSQYPRADTQYF. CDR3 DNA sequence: TGCGCCAGCAGCCAGTACCCGAGGGCAGATACGCAGTATTTT.

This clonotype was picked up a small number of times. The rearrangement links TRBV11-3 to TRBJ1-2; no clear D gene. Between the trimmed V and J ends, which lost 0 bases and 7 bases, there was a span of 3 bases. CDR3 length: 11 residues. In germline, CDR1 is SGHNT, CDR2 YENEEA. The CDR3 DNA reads TGTGCCAGCAGCTTAGAGGGTGGCTACACCTTC. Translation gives CASSLEGGYTF.

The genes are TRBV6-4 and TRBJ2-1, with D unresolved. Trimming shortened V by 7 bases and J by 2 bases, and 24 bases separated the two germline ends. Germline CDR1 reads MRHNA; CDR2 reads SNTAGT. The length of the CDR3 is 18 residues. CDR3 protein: CASKGREARRRPYNEQFF. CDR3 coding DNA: TGTGCCAGCAAAGGCAGAGAGGCTCGGCGGAGACCCTACAATGAGCAGTTCTTC.